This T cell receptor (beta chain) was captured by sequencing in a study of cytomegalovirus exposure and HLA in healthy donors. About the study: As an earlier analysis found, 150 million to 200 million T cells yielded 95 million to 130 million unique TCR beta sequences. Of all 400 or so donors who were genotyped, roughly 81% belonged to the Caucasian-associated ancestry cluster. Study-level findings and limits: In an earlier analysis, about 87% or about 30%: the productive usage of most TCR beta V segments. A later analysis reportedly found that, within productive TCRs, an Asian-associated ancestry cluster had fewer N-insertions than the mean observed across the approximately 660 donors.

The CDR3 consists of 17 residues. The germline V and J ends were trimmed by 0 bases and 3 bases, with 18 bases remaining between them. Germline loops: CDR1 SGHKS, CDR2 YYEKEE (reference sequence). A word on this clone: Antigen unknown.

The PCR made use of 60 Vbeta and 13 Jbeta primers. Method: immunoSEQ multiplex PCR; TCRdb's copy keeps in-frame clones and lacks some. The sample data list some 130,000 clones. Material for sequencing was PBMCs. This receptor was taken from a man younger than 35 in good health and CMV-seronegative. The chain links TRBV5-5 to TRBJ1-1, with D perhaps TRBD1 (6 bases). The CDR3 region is CASSLGDLGGLDTEAFF. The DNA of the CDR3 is TGTGCCAGCAGCTTGGGGGATTTGGGGGGGCTGGACACTGAAGCTTTCTTT.